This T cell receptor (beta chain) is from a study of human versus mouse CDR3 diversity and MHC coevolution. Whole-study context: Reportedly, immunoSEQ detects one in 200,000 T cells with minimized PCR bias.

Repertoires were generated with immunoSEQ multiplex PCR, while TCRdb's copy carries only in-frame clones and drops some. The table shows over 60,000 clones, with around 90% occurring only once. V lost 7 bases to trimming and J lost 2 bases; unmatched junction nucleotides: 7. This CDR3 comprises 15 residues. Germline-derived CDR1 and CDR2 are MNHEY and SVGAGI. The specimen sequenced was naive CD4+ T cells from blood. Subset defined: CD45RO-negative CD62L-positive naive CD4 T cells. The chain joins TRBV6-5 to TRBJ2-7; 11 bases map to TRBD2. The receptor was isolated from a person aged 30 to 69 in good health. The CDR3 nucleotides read TGTGCCAGCAAGATTGGGACTAGCGGTCCCTACGAGCAGTACTTC. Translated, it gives CASKIGTSGPYEQYF.